This T cell receptor (beta chain) was identified during a study of blood T cell repertoires in COVID-19. The wider study: Samples representing acute and convalescent COVID-19 were sourced from the United States, Italy and Spain. In each case, the material was cDNA or gDNA derived from T cells, B-cell-depleted T cells, or PBMCs.

This table comes from immunoSEQ multiplex PCR, and its TCRdb copy is limited to in-frame clones, with some not included. The data show about 180,000 clones, with around 86% seen just once and about 8.6% held by the top ten. This clone was seen a single time. CDR1 and CDR2 from the germline V gene are SGHDT and YYEEEE. V lost 0 bases, J lost 5 bases, and 9 bases lay in between. The CDR3 contains 14 residues. Participants were aged about 18 to 89 years from approximately 25 US areas. Cohort 3 donors counted as recovered after two negative PCRs, clearance, or resolved symptoms. This chain joins TRBV5-6 and TRBJ1-5; the D is unclear. The sample was PBMCs or T cells enriched from blood (not recorded which). The TCR sequence derives from a young woman who had recovered from COVID-19. For the CDR3, the DNA is TGTGCCAGCAGCTTGGCCGGCAGCGATCAGCCCCAGCATTTT. This sequence encodes CASSLAGSDQPQHF.